The 5 T cell receptor beta chains presented below share a single source sample, sequenced in a study of patients and donors after allogeneic stem cell transplantation. TCRdb recomputed calls from the RT-PCR reads with MiXCR, one row per CDR3 protein. The data show roughly 940,000 distinct CDR3 sequences, about a sixth seen once. Sample: blood, either unsorted or a sorted T cell fraction (not recorded which). The receptor source for this set is a human donor who was either an allogeneic HSCT recipient or a stem cell or donor lymphocyte infusion donor (not recorded which). It is not recorded whose cells these are; they may come from a transplant donor.

The chain is built from TRBV12-3 or TRBV12-4 and TRBJ2-3, with no clear D. The CDR3 has 12 amino acids. Trimming pared 5 bases from V and 10 bases from J, leaving 13 bases between. The CDR3 loop reads CASSQDVRAQYF. The CDR3 coding sequence is TGTGCCAGCAGTCAAGACGTTAGGGCGCAGTATTTT.

This clonotype was detected only once. V gene TRBV6-1 combines with J gene TRBJ1-5; 9 positions agree with TRBD1. The CDR3 runs to 15 residues. V was pared by 3 bases and J by 7 bases, with 7 bases of the junction left unmatched. Germline CDR1 is MNHNS and CDR2 is SASEGT. The DNA for the CDR3 is TGTGCCAGCAGTGACCGGGACAGGGTAAGACAGCCCCAGCATTTT. Protein: CASSDRDRVRQPQHF.

This clonotype was counted only a few times. V usage is TRBV20-1 and J usage is TRBJ1-5, with a weak D call TRBD1 (6 bases). There are 14 residues in the CDR3. CDR1 and CDR2 from the germline V gene are DFQATT and SNEGSKA (reference sequence). V was shortened by 5 bases and J by 3 bases, with 14 bases between the two germline ends. This CDR3 is CSAGGQGPNQPQHF. DNA for the CDR3: TGCAGTGCTGGCGGTCAGGGGCCCAATCAGCCCCAGCATTTT.

The table lists this clonotype with a few counts. V usage is TRBV3-1 and J usage is TRBJ1-6; 7 nucleotides match TRBD1. The V and J ends lost 0 bases and 7 bases, in that order; junction bases with no gene match: 0. The CDR3 has 14 residues. Germline V gene lookup returns CDR1 LGHDT and CDR2 YNNKEL (reference sequence). The CDR3 DNA reads TGTGCCAGCAGCCAAGAGGACAGGAATTCACCCCTCCACTTT. Amino acids: CASSQEDRNSPLHF.

The CDR3 loop is CASSLRGLAGDTGELFF. The CDR3 coding sequence is TGTGCCAGCAGCTTACGGGGACTAGCGGGAGACACCGGGGAGCTGTTTTTT. V gene TRBV7-9 combines with J gene TRBJ2-2; 14 bases agree with TRBD2. This CDR3 region has 17 residues. J was trimmed by 3 bases and V by 2 bases; bases with no gene match: 2. Germline CDR1 is SEHNR and CDR2 is FQNEAQ (reference sequence).